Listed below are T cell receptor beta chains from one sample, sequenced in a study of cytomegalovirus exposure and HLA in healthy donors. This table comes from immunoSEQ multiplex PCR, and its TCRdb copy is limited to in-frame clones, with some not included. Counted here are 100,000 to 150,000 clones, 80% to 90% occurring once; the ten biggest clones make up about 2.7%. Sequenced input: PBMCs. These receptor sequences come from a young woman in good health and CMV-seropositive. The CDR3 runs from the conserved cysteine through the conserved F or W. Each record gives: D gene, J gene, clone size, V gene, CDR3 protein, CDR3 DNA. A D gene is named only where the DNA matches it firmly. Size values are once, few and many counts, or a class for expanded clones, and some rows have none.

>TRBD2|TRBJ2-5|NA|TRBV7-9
CASSWGTSGAQETQYF
TGTGCCAGCAGTTGGGGGACTAGCGGGGCCCAAGAGACCCAGTACTTC
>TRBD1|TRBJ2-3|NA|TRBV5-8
CASSRDRGLKDTQYF
TGTGCCAGCAGCAGGGACAGGGGCCTGAAAGATACGCAGTATTTT
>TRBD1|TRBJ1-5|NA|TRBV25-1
CASSGDRGRMDNQPQHF
TGTGCCAGCAGTGGCGACAGGGGGCGCATGGACAATCAGCCCCAGCATTTT
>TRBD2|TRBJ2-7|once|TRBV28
CASSGGEGYEQYF
TGTGCCAGCAGTGGCGGGGAGGGCTACGAGCAGTACTTC
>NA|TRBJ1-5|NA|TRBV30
CAWRGGQPQHF
TGTGCCTGGAGGGGAGGACAGCCCCAGCATTTT
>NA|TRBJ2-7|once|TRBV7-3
CASSQGGSYEQYF
TGTGCCAGCAGCCAAGGCGGGTCCTACGAGCAGTACTTC
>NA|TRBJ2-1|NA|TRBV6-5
CASSSGTYSYNEQFF
TGTGCCAGCAGTTCCGGGACTTACTCCTACAATGAGCAGTTCTTC
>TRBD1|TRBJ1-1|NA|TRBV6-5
CASRLDRASAEAFF
TGTGCCAGCAGGTTAGACAGGGCGTCTGCTGAAGCTTTCTTT
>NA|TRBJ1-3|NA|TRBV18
CASSPWGATTEGNTIYF
TGTGCCAGCTCACCCTGGGGAGCCACGACGGAGGGAAACACCATATATTTT
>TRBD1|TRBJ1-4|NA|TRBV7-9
CASSSDRGTNEKLFF
TGTGCCAGCAGCTCCGACAGGGGAACTAATGAAAAACTGTTTTTT
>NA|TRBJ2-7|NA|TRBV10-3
CAISLKQDTSYEQYF
TGTGCCATCAGTCTAAAGCAGGACACTTCCTACGAGCAGTACTTC
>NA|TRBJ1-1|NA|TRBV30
CAWRDFRGTEAFF
TGTGCCTGGAGAGATTTTAGGGGGACTGAAGCTTTCTTT
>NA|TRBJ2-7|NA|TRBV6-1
CASIKGEIYEQYF
TGTGCCAGCATTAAGGGGGAAATCTACGAGCAGTACTTC
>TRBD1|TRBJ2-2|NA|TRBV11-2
CASSAPQGQESGELFF
TGTGCCAGCAGCGCTCCTCAAGGACAGGAAAGCGGGGAGCTGTTTTTT
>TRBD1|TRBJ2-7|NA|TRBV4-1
CASSQVWDREYEQYF
TGCGCCAGCAGCCAAGTCTGGGACAGGGAGTACGAGCAGTACTTC
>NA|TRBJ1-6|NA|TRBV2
CASSPEGEGSPLHF
TGTGCCAGCAGTCCAGAGGGGGAAGGCTCACCCCTCCACTTT
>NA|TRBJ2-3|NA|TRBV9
CTKGGVPDTQYF
TGTACTAAGGGGGGGGTCCCAGATACGCAGTATTTT
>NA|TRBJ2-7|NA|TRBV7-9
CSSSLGGSMDEQYF
TGTTCCAGCAGCTTAGGAGGCTCTATGGACGAGCAGTACTTC
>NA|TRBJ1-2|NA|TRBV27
CASSPYPTSGYGYTF
TGTGCCAGCAGTCCCTATCCGACCTCCGGGTATGGCTACACCTTC
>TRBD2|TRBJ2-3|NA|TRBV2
CASSVYSGGAYPTHTDTQYF
TGTGCCAGCAGTGTTTATAGCGGGGGGGCCTACCCCACACACACAGATACGCAGTATTTT
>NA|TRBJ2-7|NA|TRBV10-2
CASSELRGSYEQYF
TGCGCCAGCAGTGAGCTACGCGGCTCCTACGAGCAGTACTTC
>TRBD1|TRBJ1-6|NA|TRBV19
CASRDRDYNSPLHF
TGTGCCAGCAGGGACAGAGATTATAATTCACCCCTCCACTTT
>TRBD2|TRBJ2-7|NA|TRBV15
CATSRGLAGAYEQYF
TGTGCCACCAGCAGAGGACTAGCGGGAGCCTACGAGCAGTACTTC